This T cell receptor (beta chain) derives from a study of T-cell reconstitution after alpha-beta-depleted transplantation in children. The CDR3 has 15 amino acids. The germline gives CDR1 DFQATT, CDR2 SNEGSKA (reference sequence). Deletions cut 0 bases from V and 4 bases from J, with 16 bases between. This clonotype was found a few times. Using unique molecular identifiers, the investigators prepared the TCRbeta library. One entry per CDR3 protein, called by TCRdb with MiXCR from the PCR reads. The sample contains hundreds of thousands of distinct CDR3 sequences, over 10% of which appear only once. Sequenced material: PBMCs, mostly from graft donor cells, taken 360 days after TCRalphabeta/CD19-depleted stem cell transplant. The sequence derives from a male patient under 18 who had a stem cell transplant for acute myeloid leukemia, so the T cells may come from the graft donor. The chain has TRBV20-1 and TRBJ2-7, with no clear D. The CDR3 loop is CSARDVGSRPYEQYF. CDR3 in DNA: TGCAGTGCTAGAGATGTCGGGTCGAGACCTTACGAGCAGTACTTC.